The 9 T cell receptor beta chains listed next were all sequenced from one sample in a study of T cells in Graves' hyperthyroidism and ophthalmopathy. TCR beta CDR3 regions were amplified from RNA. In the first-round RT-PCR of the TCR CDR3, the HTBI primer set was used. TCRdb reprocessed the multiplex PCR reads with MiXCR, giving one entry per CDR3 protein. The data hold some 490,000 distinct CDR3 sequences, with 22% observed a single time. The sample taken for sequencing was blood. The source is a woman between 70 and 85 years old with Graves' ophthalmopathy.

This chain uses TRBV9 with TRBJ2-7, with 8 nucleotides matching TRBD2. After removal of 4 bases from V and 5 bases from J, the junction contained 11 bases not matched to a gene. The length of the CDR3 is 15 residues. Germline V lookup: CDR1 SGDLS, CDR2 YYNGEE. CDR3 in DNA: TGTGCCAGCAGCTTGGGAGGCAGCGGGAGCGACGAGCAGTACTTC. It encodes CASSLGGSGSDEQYF.

This clonotype was detected only a few times. This chain uses TRBV6-1 with TRBJ1-5, with D unclear. From germline, CDR1 is MNHNS and CDR2 SASEGT. There are 15 residues in the CDR3. Trimming took off 7 bases at V and 1 base at J, with 14 bases between the two ends. CDR3 residues: CASTLRGASNQPQHF. DNA of the CDR3: TGTGCCAGCACTCTACGCGGCGCGAGCAATCAGCCCCAGCATTTT.

This clonotype was recorded many times. The V gene is TRBV28, the J gene TRBJ2-1; TRBD2 aligns across 8 bases. The CDR3 is 16 amino acids. Germline CDR1 reads MDHEN; CDR2 reads SYDVKM. J gave up 3 bases and V 5 bases, and 9 bases lay outside the gene matches. The CDR3, as DNA: TGTGCCAGCAGTCCCCAGACTAGCGCGGGCTACAATGAGCAGTTCTTC. Translating gives CASSPQTSAGYNEQFF. Combining the CDR3 with reference TRBV28 and TRBJ2-1 gives the whole variable domain DVKVTQSSRYLVKRTGEKVFLECVQDMDHENMFWYRQDPGLGLRLIYFSYDVKMKEKGDIPEGYSVSREKKERFSLILESASTNQTSMYLCASSPQTSAGYNEQFFGPGTRLTVL.

The chain carries TRBV6-1 and TRBJ1-1; D is perhaps TRBD1 (5 bases). Germline V gene sequence: CDR1 MNHNS, CDR2 SASEGT. This CDR3 has 14 residues. In DNA, the CDR3 is TGTGTTACTAAGGCAGGAGGGGTGAACACTGAAGCTTTCTTT. It is translated as CVTKAGGVNTEAFF.

There are many counts of this clonotype. CDR3 region: CASSDLWTGDPDTQYF. The DNA of the CDR3 is TGTGCCAGCAGTGACCTTTGGACAGGGGACCCAGATACGCAGTATTTT. The chain links TRBV6-1 to TRBJ2-3, with 9 positions matching TRBD1. This CDR3 region has 16 residues. Trimming removed 3 bases from V and 4 bases from J; junction bases left unmatched: 8. Germline V CDR1 and CDR2: MNHNS, SASEGT.

This clonotype was picked up a small number of times. The chain has TRBV28 and TRBJ1-5; D is possibly TRBD1 (6 bases). Germline CDR1 reads MDHEN; CDR2 reads SYDVKM. Trimming took off 3 bases at V and 11 bases at J, with 14 bases between the two ends. This CDR3 has 13 residues. CDR3 residues: CASSLVGTRAQHF. The DNA of the CDR3 is TGTGCCAGCAGTTTGGTAGGGACAAGGGCCCAGCATTTT.

The CDR3 nucleotides read TGTGCCAGCAGCGGGGACAGTTACAATGAGCAGTACTTC. Translated: CASSGDSYNEQYF. The chain carries TRBV11-3 and TRBJ2-1; the match to TRBD1 covers 7 bases. TRBJ2-7 explains the end of the DNA better; the J call may be wrong. There are 13 residues in the CDR3. Germline CDR1 reads SGHNT; CDR2 reads YENEEA.

This clonotype appeared a few times. The chain links TRBV28 to TRBJ2-7, with 9 nucleotides matching TRBD1. This CDR3 spans 14 amino acids. CDR1 is MDHEN and CDR2 is SYDVKM in the germline V gene. The J segment lost 0 bases and the V segment lost 5 bases, leaving 2 bases of the junction unmatched. The CDR3, as DNA: TGTGCCAGCAGTGCGACAGGGGGCTCCTACGAGCAGTACTTC. Protein product: CASSATGGSYEQYF.

This clonotype showed up many times. J is TRBJ1-4 and V is TRBV2; weak D call: TRBD1 (5 bases). Trimming left V 4 bases short and J 4 bases short, with 10 bases between. The CDR3 covers 14 residues. CDR1 and CDR2 (germline): SNHLY, FYNNEI. The CDR3 DNA reads TGTGCCAGCAGTGTGCAGGGTGGTAATGAAAAACTGTTTTTT. Amino acids: CASSVQGGNEKLFF.